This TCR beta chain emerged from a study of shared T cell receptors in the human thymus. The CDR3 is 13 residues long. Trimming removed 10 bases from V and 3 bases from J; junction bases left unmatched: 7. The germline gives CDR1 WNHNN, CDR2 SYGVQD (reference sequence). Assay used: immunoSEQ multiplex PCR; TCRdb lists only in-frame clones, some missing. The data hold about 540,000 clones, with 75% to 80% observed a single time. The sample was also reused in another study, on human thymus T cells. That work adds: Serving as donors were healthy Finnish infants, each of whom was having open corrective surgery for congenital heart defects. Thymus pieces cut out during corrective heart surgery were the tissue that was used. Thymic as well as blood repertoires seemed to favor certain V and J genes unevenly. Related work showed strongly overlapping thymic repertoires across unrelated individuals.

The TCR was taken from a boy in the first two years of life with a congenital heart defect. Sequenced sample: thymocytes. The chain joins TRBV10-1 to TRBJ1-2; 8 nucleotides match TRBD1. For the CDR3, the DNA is TGCGCCACCTTAAGACAGGGGTACTATGGCTACACCTTC. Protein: CATLRQGYYGYTF.